The 13 T cell receptor beta chains below all came from one sample that was sequenced in a study of T cells in Graves' hyperthyroidism and ophthalmopathy. What was amplified from RNA transcripts were TCR beta CDR3 regions. The study used the HTBI primer set for a first-round RT-PCR of the TCR CDR3. TCRdb redid the calling of the multiplex PCR reads with MiXCR, one entry per CDR3 protein. The sample yields under 350,000 distinct CDR3 sequences, roughly 20% seen once. Sequences were obtained from blood. The receptors come from a woman aged 50 to 60 with Graves' hyperthyroidism.

The V gene is TRBV7-9, the J gene TRBJ2-5; D is undetermined. From germline, CDR1 is SEHNR and CDR2 FQNEAQ (reference sequence). The V end lost 2 bases, the J end lost 6 bases, and 10 bases lay between the germline ends. The CDR3 runs to 13 residues. CDR3 sequence: CASSLPSWQTQYF. CDR3 coding DNA: TGTGCCAGCAGCTTACCGAGCTGGCAGACCCAGTACTTC. The full variable domain, with the rest looked up from reference TRBV7-9 and TRBJ2-5, is DTGVSQNPRHKITKRGQNVTFRCDPISEHNRLYWYRQTLGQGPEFLTYFQNEAQLEKSRLLSDRFSAERPKGSFSTLEIQRTEQGDSAMYLCASSLPSWQTQYFGPGTRLLVL.

The V gene is TRBV10-1, the J gene TRBJ2-3; TRBD2 agrees at 8 bases. After removal of 0 bases from V and 4 bases from J, the junction contained 6 bases not matched to a gene. Looked up from germline, CDR1 is WNHNN and CDR2 is SYGVQD (reference sequence). This CDR3 region has 16 residues. The CDR3 region is CASSESERERSDTQYF. The CDR3 DNA reads as TGCGCCAGCAGTGAGTCCGAGCGGGAGAGGTCAGATACGCAGTATTTT.

The V and J genes are TRBV5-1 and TRBJ1-6; TRBD1 matches at 9 bases. V shed 3 bases and J 9 bases; nucleotides not matched to a gene: 7. The germline gives CDR1 SGHRS, CDR2 YFSETQ. CDR3 length: 15 amino acids. The CDR3 spells CASSSVQGARSPLHF. CDR3 coding DNA: TGCGCCAGCAGCTCCGTACAGGGGGCGCGTTCACCCCTCCACTTT.

This clonotype was recorded a few times. The chain uses TRBV6-2 or TRBV6-3 and TRBJ1-2; no clear D gene. There are 16 residues in the CDR3. Germline-derived CDR1 and CDR2 are MNHEY and SVGEGT. Trimming pared 2 bases from V and 0 bases from J, leaving 13 bases between. The CDR3 region is CASSYRSELTNYGYTF. The CDR3 DNA reads as TGTGCCAGCAGTTACCGGTCAGAACTCACTAACTATGGCTACACCTTC.

On this clonotype: A much larger clone lies one base from this, so it may be a read error. The rearrangement uses TRBV7-9 and TRBJ2-7; D not resolved. CDR1 and CDR2 from the germline V gene are SEHNR and FQNEAQ (reference sequence). Trimming removed 2 bases at V and 9 bases at J, with 11 bases between. This CDR3 comprises 12 residues. The CDR3 DNA is TGTGCCAGCAGCTTATGGCAGCCTGCGCAGTACTTC. As protein: CASSLWQPAQYF.

This clonotype was seen a few times. CDR3 nucleotides: TGTGCCAGCAGCGGTACCGGGACAGGGCGGTTGGAGACCCAGTACTTC. Its protein product is CASSGTGTGRLETQYF. The chain uses TRBV9 and TRBJ2-5; the match to TRBD1 covers 9 bases. The trim removed 3 bases at V and 5 bases at J, leaving 11 bases unmatched. This CDR3 spans 16 amino acids. Looked up from germline, CDR1 is SGDLS and CDR2 is YYNGEE.

This sequence joins TRBV7-8 and TRBJ2-1; D is ambiguous. The CDR3 length is 13 residues. V was shortened by 1 base and J by 8 bases, with 9 bases between the two germline ends. The germline gives CDR1 SGHVS, CDR2 FQNEAQ. CDR3 nucleotides: TGTGCCAGCAGCTTAGTGGAGTTCGATGAGCAGTTCTTC. Amino acids: CASSLVEFDEQFF.

The rearrangement uses TRBV5-1 and TRBJ1-1; TRBD1 agrees at 9 bases. Per germline, CDR1 SGHRS and CDR2 YFSETQ. With 8 bases clipped from V and 4 bases from J, the junction kept 9 bases outside the gene matches. The CDR3 length is 14 residues. CDR3 sequence reads: CASARDRAFTEAFF. The CDR3 DNA reads as TGCGCCAGTGCTCGGGACAGGGCGTTCACTGAAGCTTTCTTT.

Many counts were recorded for this clonotype. This sequence joins TRBV3-1 and TRBJ1-5, with unresolved D. This CDR3 comprises 15 residues. V shed 1 base and J shed 6 bases, with 13 bases lying between them. Germline CDR1 and CDR2: LGHDT and YNNKEL (reference sequence). The CDR3 nucleotides read TGTGCCAGCAGCCAAGGAGGAGGGAGTGGTCAGCCCCAGCATTTT. Its protein is CASSQGGGSGQPQHF.

This clonotype was seen many times. An end of the junction differs from the germline gene, which may be a read error. This chain uses TRBV28 with TRBJ1-4; D is uncertain. CDR1 is MDHEN, CDR2 SYDVKM, per germline. The CDR3 is 14 residues long. CDR3 residues: CASSPDATNEKLFF. CDR3 nucleotides: TGTGCCAGCAGTCCAGATGCAACTAATGAGAAACTGTTTTTT.

This clonotype was seen many times. The chain employs TRBV20-1 and TRBJ1-5; the match to TRBD1 covers 8 bases. V was pared by 3 bases and J by 2 bases, with 3 bases of the junction left unmatched. CDR1 and CDR2 from the germline V gene are DFQATT and SNEGSKA (reference sequence). This CDR3 is 14 amino acids long. CDR3 sequence: CSARDRAGNQPQHF. Here the CDR3 DNA reads TGCAGTGCTAGGGACAGGGCCGGCAATCAGCCCCAGCATTTT.

At least ten counts were recorded for this clonotype. This sequence joins TRBV7-6 and TRBJ2-3; D is undetermined. The V end lost 5 bases, the J end lost 3 bases, and 9 bases lay between the germline ends. CDR1 is SGHVS and CDR2 is FNYEAQ in the germline V gene. This CDR3 is 13 amino acids long. The CDR3 loop reads CASSIVVTDTQYF. CDR3 sequence (DNA): TGTGCCAGCAGCATCGTAGTGACAGATACGCAGTATTTT.

This clonotype was detected ten times or more. The chain uses TRBV12-3 or TRBV12-4 and TRBJ1-5; tentatively, D is TRBD1 (5 bases). The CDR3 is 12 amino acids. V was shortened by 8 bases and J by 7 bases, with 12 bases between the two germline ends. The CDR3 sequence: CASGSWGQPQHF. DNA of the CDR3: TGTGCCAGCGGTTCATGGGGGCAGCCCCAGCATTTT.